This TCR beta chain was identified during a study of breast tumors, draining lymph nodes, adjacent tissues. Whole-study findings and limits: Findings are consistent with lymph node origin and intratumoral expansion of most tumor T cells.

Comments on this clonotype: Antigen unknown.

MiXCR, applied by TCRdb to the multiplex PCR reads, yields one record per CDR3 protein. The sample yields about 170,000 distinct CDR3 sequences, roughly a third seen once. The lymph nodes were axillary draining lymph nodes from breast cancer patients. Sequenced material: axillary lymph node tissue. The origin of this receptor is a female donor with breast cancer. Some clones in this sample may be carry-over from other donors' samples.

CDR3 nucleotide sequence: TGTGCCAGCAGTCAGGGTCCTCGGACAGGGGTAACAGATACGCAGTATTTT. Residues: CASSQGPRTGVTDTQYF. The gene calls are TRBV6-6 and TRBJ2-3, with 9 bases that match TRBD1. Germline V gene data show CDR1 as MNHNY and CDR2 as SVGAGI (reference sequence). V was pared by 5 bases and J by 3 bases, with 12 bases of the junction left unmatched. The CDR3 spans 17 residues.